This T cell receptor beta chain was obtained from a study of blood T cell repertoires in COVID-19 (dated by TCRdb to the early 2020s). Concerning the study at large: Samples covering the acute and convalescent phases of COVID-19 were provided by collaborators in the United States, Italy and Spain. The material from the prospective study consisted of cDNA or gDNA derived from T cells, B-cell-depleted T cells, or PBMCs. Subjects who had been exposed to COVID-19, were actively infected with it, or had recovered from it provided the deeply sampled blood TCRbeta repertoires that made up the dataset. The repertoires were released in a freely available public database intended as a resource for research on the immune response to SARS-CoV-2. Samples came from the ongoing ImmuneRACE study (first 160 participants) plus 1,254 subjects from 6 global collaborators. Sample metadata almost always included a de-identified subject ID, COVID-19 status, age in years and sex. HLA class I and class II types, where available, came from metadata supplied by the sample provider rather than from assay-based typing.

A note on this clone: This clone's antigen is unknown. No base qualities exist here, and no much larger clone lies one base off it.

Participants in the prospective study were aged roughly 18 to 100 years, lived in 20 to 30 United States geographic areas, and enrolled through a virtual design. In the prospective study, participants were assigned to cohorts based on the clinical history participants reported in a screening survey and a study questionnaire. A participant counted as exposed if, within 2 weeks of entering the study, that participant had been in contact with someone who had a PCR-confirmed or clinician-diagnosed COVID-19 case. In the prospective study, whole blood, serum and a nasopharyngeal or oropharyngeal swab were collected from each participant by mobile phlebotomists. Additional blood draws and questionnaires over an approximately two-month period could optionally be provided by prospective study participants. Before DNA extraction, prospective study blood samples were shipped either frozen or at room temperature.

Its CDR3 holds 18 amino acids, cysteine through phenylalanine. The sequence is cut down to CDR3 DNA, 54 bases in frame from base 1. According to the germline V gene (reference sequence), CDR1 reads LNHDA and CDR2 reads SQIVND. The junction carries 17 bases between V and J, which are trimmed by 3 bases and 0 bases respectively. The immunoSEQ Assay, a bias-controlled multiplex PCR, was used to amplify TCRbeta CDR3 regions from genomic DNA. Processing in the source paper ran as follows. Within the assay, amplification of reference gene primers was used to estimate how many nucleated cells each sample contained. To quantify the absolute abundance of each unique TCRbeta CDR3 rearrangement, sequence reads were collapsed and filtered. For each sample, productive Simpson clonality was calculated by taking the square root of Simpson's diversity index across productive rearrangements. TCRdb re-hosts the immuneACCESS table, in-frame sequences only. Its copies lack some clones; in the studies checked, an unresolved V gene accounts for under half of them, and the cause for the rest is not known. The V and J calls and clone size come from that table; D and trimming were worked out from the DNA. Recorded for this sample are 250,000 or so clones; about 90% of them occurred a single time. Together, the top ten hold about 4% of the sample.

What the research found in general, with its limitations: The amount of clinical and demographic metadata varied by source and participant and was provided uncurated.

The receptor chain draws on TRBV19 and TRBJ2-2; D gene: possibly TRBD1, on 6 matching bases. This sequence originates from a woman in her thirties who had been exposed to COVID-19. The specimen sequenced was PBMCs or T cells enriched from blood (not recorded which). The CDR3 in this case is CASSIGQGRPSNTGELFF. The base sequence is TGTGCCAGTAGTATTGGGCAGGGGAGACCTTCGAACACCGGGGAGCTGTTTTTT.